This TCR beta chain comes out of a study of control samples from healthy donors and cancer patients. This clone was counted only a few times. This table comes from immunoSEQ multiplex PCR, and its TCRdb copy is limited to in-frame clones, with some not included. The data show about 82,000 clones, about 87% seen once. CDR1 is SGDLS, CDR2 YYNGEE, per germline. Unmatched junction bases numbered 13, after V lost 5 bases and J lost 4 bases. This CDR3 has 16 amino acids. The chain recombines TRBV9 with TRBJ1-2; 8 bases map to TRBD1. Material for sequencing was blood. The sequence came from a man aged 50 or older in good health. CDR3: CASRRGRGQIGYGYTF. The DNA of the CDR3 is TGTGCCAGCAGGAGGGGCAGGGGGCAGATAGGCTATGGCTACACCTTC.